The present T cell receptor beta chain was sequenced within a study of blood T cell repertoires in COVID-19. The overall study: COVID-19 samples collected from the United States, Italy and Spain covered acute and convalescent phases. PBMCs, B-cell-depleted T cells, or T cells provided the cDNA or gDNA that made up the material.

Original handling: Nucleated cell number was recorded as an estimate derived from reference gene primer amplification. Assay used: immunoSEQ multiplex PCR; TCRdb lists only in-frame clones, some missing. D and trimming come from the DNA, and the V and J calls and clone size come from that table. The sample holds around 52,000 clones, about 85% seen once. CDR3 size: 14 residues. The germline V gene encodes CDR1 SGHRS and CDR2 YFSETQ. Losses at the gene ends were 5 bases for V and 4 bases for J; bases not matched to a gene: 6. The chain has TRBV5-1 and TRBJ1-1, with 9 positions matching TRBD1. Sequencing was done on a sample of peripheral blood. The receptor's source is a woman aged 80 or over with COVID-19, enrolled during active disease. The CDR3 is CASSTTGGVTEAFF. The DNA of the CDR3 is TGCGCCAGCAGTACCACAGGGGGCGTCACTGAAGCTTTCTTT.